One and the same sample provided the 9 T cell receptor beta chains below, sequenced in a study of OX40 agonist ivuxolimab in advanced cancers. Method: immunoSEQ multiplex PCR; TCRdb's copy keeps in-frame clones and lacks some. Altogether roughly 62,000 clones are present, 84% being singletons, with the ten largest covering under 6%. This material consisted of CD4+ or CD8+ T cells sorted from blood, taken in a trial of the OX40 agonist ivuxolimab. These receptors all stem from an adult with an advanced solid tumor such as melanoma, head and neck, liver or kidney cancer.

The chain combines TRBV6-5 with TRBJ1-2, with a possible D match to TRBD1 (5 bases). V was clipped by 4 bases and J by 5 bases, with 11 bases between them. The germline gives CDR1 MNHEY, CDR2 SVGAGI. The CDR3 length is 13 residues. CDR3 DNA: TGTGCCAGCAGTTTAAATACAGGTTATGGCTACACCTTC. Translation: CASSLNTGYGYTF.

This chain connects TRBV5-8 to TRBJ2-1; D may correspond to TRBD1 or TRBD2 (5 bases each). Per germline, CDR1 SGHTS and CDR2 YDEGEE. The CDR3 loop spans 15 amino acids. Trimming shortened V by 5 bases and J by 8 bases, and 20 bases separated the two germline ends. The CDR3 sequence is CASRIYGGVGDEQFF. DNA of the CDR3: TGTGCCAGCAGGATCTATGGGGGAGTCGGCGATGAGCAGTTCTTC.

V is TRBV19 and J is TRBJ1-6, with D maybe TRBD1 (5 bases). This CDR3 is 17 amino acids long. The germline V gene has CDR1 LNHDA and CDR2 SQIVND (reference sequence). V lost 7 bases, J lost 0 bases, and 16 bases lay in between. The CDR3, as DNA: TGTGCCAGTACCATGGGACGGTCAAGCTCCTATAATTCACCCCTCCACTTT. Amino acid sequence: CASTMGRSSSYNSPLHF.

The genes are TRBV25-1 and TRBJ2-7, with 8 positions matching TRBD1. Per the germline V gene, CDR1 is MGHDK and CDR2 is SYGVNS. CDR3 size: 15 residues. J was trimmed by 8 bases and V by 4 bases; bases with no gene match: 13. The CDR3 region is CASSARTGRLAKQYF. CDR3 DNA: TGTGCCAGCAGTGCCCGGACAGGGCGCTTGGCGAAGCAGTACTTC.

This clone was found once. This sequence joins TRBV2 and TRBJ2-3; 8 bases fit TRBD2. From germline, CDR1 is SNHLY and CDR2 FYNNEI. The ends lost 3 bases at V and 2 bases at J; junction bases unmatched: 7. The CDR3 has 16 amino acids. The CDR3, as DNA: TGTGCCAGCAGTGATGTATTAGCGGGGCCCACAGATACGCAGTATTTT. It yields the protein CASSDVLAGPTDTQYF.

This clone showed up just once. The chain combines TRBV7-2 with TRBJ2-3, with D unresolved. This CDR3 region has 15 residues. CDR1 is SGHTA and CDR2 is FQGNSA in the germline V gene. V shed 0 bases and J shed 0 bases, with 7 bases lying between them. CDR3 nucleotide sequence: TGTGCCAGCAGCTTAGCGGGTACTAGCACAGATACGCAGTATTTT. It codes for CASSLAGTSTDTQYF.

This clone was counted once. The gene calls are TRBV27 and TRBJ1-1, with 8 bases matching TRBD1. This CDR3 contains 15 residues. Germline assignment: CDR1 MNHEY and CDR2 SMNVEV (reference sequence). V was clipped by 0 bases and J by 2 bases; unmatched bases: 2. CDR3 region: CASSLSGTGNTEAFF. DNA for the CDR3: TGTGCCAGCAGTTTATCCGGGACAGGTAACACTGAAGCTTTCTTT.

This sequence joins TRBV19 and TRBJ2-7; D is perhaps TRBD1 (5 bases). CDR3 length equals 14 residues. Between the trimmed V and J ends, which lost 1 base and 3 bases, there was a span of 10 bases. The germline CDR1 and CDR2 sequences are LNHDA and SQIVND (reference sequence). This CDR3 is CASSIGQGGYEQYF. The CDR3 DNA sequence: TGTGCCAGTAGTATAGGGCAGGGTGGCTACGAGCAGTACTTC.

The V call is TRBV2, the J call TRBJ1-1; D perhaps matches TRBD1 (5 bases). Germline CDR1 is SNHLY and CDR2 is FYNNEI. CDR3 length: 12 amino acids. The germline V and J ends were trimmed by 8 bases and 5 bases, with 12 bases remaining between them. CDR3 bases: TGTGCCAGCGGGGCCCCGGGGACTGAAGCTTTCTTT. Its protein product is CASGAPGTEAFF.